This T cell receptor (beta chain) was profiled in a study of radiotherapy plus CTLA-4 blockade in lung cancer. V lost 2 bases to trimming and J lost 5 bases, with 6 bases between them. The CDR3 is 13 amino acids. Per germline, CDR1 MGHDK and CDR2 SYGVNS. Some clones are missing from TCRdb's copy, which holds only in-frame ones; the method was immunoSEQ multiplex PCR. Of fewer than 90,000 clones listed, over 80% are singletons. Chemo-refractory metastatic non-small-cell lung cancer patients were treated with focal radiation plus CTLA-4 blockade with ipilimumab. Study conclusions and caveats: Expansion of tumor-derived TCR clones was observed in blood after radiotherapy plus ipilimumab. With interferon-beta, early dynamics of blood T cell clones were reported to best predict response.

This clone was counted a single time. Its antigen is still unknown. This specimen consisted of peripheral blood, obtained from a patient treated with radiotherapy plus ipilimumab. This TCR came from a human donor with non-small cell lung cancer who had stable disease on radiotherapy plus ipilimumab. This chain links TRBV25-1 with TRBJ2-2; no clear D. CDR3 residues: CASSELGTGELFF. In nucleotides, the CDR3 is TGTGCCAGCAGTGAACTGGGTACCGGGGAGCTGTTTTTT.